A single sample is the source of the 12 T cell receptor beta chains below, sequenced in a study of Ad26.COV2.S vaccination and SARS-CoV-2 variants. Sample treatment: roughly 19 received Ad26.COV2.S at low or high dose, single or two shots; 5 received placebo; per-sample allocation not given. Samples came from day 63 after the first vaccine or placebo injection. Assay: immunoSEQ multiplex PCR; the TCRdb copy retains only in-frame clones and omits some. Of around 400,000 clones in the sample, 80% to 95% were seen once. The sequencing used peripheral blood, collected in a trial of Ad26.COV2.S vaccine versus placebo. The receptors were gathered from a person aged 18 to 65 who received the Ad26.COV2.S COVID-19 vaccine or a placebo.

This clone was counted a single time. CDR3 in amino acids: CASSSIGTSYEQYF. DNA of the CDR3: TGTGCCAGCAGCTCGATCGGGACAAGCTACGAGCAGTACTTC. The chain uses TRBV5-5 and TRBJ2-7, with a tentative D call TRBD1 (6 bases). Germline CDR1 reads SGHKS; CDR2 reads YYEKEE (reference sequence). Trimming removed 3 bases at V and 3 bases at J, with 13 bases between. This CDR3 is built from 14 residues.

The chain couples TRBV19 to TRBJ1-1; TRBD1 matches at 8 bases. This CDR3 contains 14 residues. CDR1 is LNHDA and CDR2 is SQIVND in the germline V gene (reference sequence). Germline trimming cut 8 bases from V and 4 bases from J; bases unmatched to any gene: 9. CDR3 loop: CASLGTGGRTEAFF. The CDR3, as DNA: TGTGCCAGTCTTGGGACAGGCGGGCGCACTGAAGCTTTCTTT.

The chain has TRBV5-5 and TRBJ2-3; the match to TRBD2 covers 14 bases. With V trimmed by 4 bases and J by 5 bases, 6 bases remained unmatched. Germline V lookup: CDR1 SGHKS, CDR2 YYEKEE (reference sequence). CDR3 length: 16 amino acids. The CDR3 coding sequence is TGTGCCAGCAGCACGGGACTAGCGGGAGTTGAAGATACGCAGTATTTT. Amino acids: CASSTGLAGVEDTQYF. Based on the CDR3 plus reference TRBV5-5 and TRBJ2-3, the full variable domain is DAGVTQSPTHLIKTRGQQVTLRCSPISGHKSVSWYQQVLGQGPQFIFQYYEKEERGRGNFPDRFSARQFPNYSSELNVNALLLGDSALYLCASSTGLAGVEDTQYFGPGTRLTVL.

Written as DNA, the CDR3 is TGTGCCAGCAGTGAAGCGGGTAGCGGGACCCCCGAGCAGTACTTC. This encodes CASSEAGSGTPEQYF. The chain employs TRBV6-1 and TRBJ2-7, with TRBD2 matching over 8 bases. The CDR3 loop spans 15 amino acids. In germline, CDR1 is MNHNS, CDR2 SASEGT. Unmatched junction bases numbered 7, after V lost 0 bases and J lost 6 bases.

The chain has TRBV21-1 and TRBJ2-3. TRBV21-1 is a pseudogene segment. The CDR3 totals 14 residues. CDR3 region: CASSKGLLTDTQYF. The CDR3 DNA sequence: TGTGCCAGCAGCAAAGGCCTCCTCACAGATACGCAGTATTTT.

The rearrangement joins TRBV19 to TRBJ2-1, with TRBD1 matching over 9 bases. The CDR3 runs to 14 residues. Germline V gene lookup returns CDR1 LNHDA and CDR2 SQIVND (reference sequence). V was clipped by 10 bases and J by 7 bases; unmatched bases: 11. The CDR3 DNA reads TGTGCCACTAACGACAGGGGGAAGAAGAATGAGCAGTTCTTC. Amino acids: CATNDRGKKNEQFF.

V usage is TRBV5-4 and J usage is TRBJ2-7, with 12 bases identical to TRBD2. This CDR3 region has 15 residues. CDR1 SGHNT and CDR2 YYREEE come from the germline V gene (reference sequence). After removal of 4 bases from V and 0 bases from J, the junction contained 2 bases not matched to a gene. DNA for the CDR3: TGTGCCAGCAGCCGGACTAGCGGGACCTCCTACGAGCAGTACTTC. It translates to CASSRTSGTSYEQYF. The whole variable domain, remainder taken from reference TRBV5-4 and TRBJ2-7, is ETGVTQSPTHLIKTRGQQVTLRCSSQSGHNTVSWYQQALGQGPQFIFQYYREEENGRGNFPPRFSGLQFPNYSSELNVNALELDDSALYLCASSRTSGTSYEQYFGPGTRLTVT.

There are a few counts of this clone. V usage is TRBV2 and J usage is TRBJ2-7; a possible D gene is TRBD2 (6 bases). Looked up from germline, CDR1 is SNHLY and CDR2 is FYNNEI. The CDR3 spans 12 residues. Trimming stripped 8 bases from V and 3 bases from J, with 11 bases between. CDR3 DNA: TGTGCCAGCCGAGGGCGGGACTACGAGCAGTACTTC. As protein: CASRGRDYEQYF.

The chain links TRBV6-1 to TRBJ1-1, with 7 bases identical to TRBD1. The junction had 0 bases not matched to a gene; V was cut back by 3 bases and J by 5 bases. Germline V gene lookup returns CDR1 MNHNS and CDR2 SASEGT. The CDR3 length is 12 residues. The DNA of the CDR3 is TGTGCCAGCAGTGAGGACAGGACTGAAGCTTTCTTT. Translated, it gives CASSEDRTEAFF.

This chain uses TRBV18 with TRBJ2-1; D remains unclear. V was cut by 8 bases and J by 3 bases, with 14 bases left in between. CDR1 is KGHSH and CDR2 is LQKENI in the germline V gene. The CDR3 covers 14 residues. Here the CDR3 reads CASIVGSGYNEQFF. CDR3 DNA sequence: TGTGCCAGCATAGTAGGCTCGGGCTACAATGAGCAGTTCTTC.

The count of this clone is one. The chain has TRBV2 and TRBJ2-5; TRBD2 is a possible D gene (5 bases). CDR1 is SNHLY, CDR2 FYNNEI, per germline. Trimming took off 6 bases at V and 5 bases at J, with 7 bases between the two ends. The CDR3 is made up of 11 amino acids. The CDR3 DNA follows: TGTGCCAGCAGCTCGGGGGAGACCCAGTACTTC. Its translation is CASSSGETQYF. The whole variable domain, remainder taken from reference TRBV2 and TRBJ2-5, is EPEVTQTPSHQVTQMGQEVILRCVPISNHLYFYWYRQILGQKVEFLVSFYNNEISEKSEIFDDQFSVERPDGSNFTLKIRSTKLEDSAMYFCASSSGETQYFGPGTRLLVL.

The rearrangement joins TRBV4-1 to TRBJ2-7; D gene uncertain. There are 17 residues in the CDR3. Trimming stripped 1 base from V and 1 base from J, with 17 bases between. CDR1 is MGHRA, CDR2 YSYEKL, per germline. Here the CDR3 reads CASSQALDLGRSYEQYF. The CDR3 DNA reads TGCGCCAGCAGCCAAGCTCTCGATCTAGGTCGGTCCTACGAGCAGTACTTC.